These 16 T cell receptor beta chains were sequenced from one sample in a study of tumour-infiltrating T cells in Burkitt lymphoma. Only in-frame clones appear in the TCRdb table, and some are missing; sequencing was by immunoSEQ multiplex PCR. The sample holds more than 1,500 clones, about 18% seen once. The sequencing sample was made of tumor tissue. All receptors derive from a human donor with diffuse large B-cell lymphoma.

This clone turned up a few times. The CDR3 DNA reads TGTGCCAGCAGCTTGGCAGGGAGGGGACTCGGGTACGAGCAGTACTTC. It is translated as CASSLAGRGLGYEQYF. The genes are TRBV5-6 and TRBJ2-7, with TRBD2 matching 7 bases. This CDR3 is 16 amino acids long. V lost 0 bases and J lost 4; bases outside the gene matches: 10. Germline V gives CDR1 SGHDT, CDR2 YYEEEE.

This clone was found a few times. J is TRBJ1-2 and V is TRBV27, with 8 bases matching TRBD1. The ends lost 3 bases at V and 8 bases at J; junction bases unmatched: 5. Germline CDR1 is MNHEY and CDR2 is SMNVEV (reference sequence). The CDR3 sequence is 13 residues long. CDR3: CASSFSAGGGYTF. The CDR3 coding sequence is TGTGCCAGCAGTTTCTCCGCAGGGGGCGGCTACACCTTC.

This rearrangement joins TRBV18 to TRBJ1-2, with D hard to call. V dropped 3 bases and J dropped 0 bases, with 5 bases sitting between them. The CDR3 runs to 13 residues. The germline V gene has CDR1 KGHSH and CDR2 LQKENI. The CDR3 region has the DNA TGTGCCAGCTCACCCTCTTCTAACTATGGCTACACCTTC. This encodes CASSPSSNYGYTF.

Only a few counts were recorded for this clone. The chain couples TRBV30 to TRBJ1-2; perhaps TRBD1 as D (6 bases). Germline CDR1 reads GTSNPN; CDR2 reads SVGIG (reference sequence). V shed 4 bases and J shed 1 base, with 10 bases lying between them. The CDR3 spans 13 residues. The DNA of the CDR3 is TGTGCCTGGACGGGCAGGGGTAACTATGGCTACACCTTC. It specifies CAWTGRGNYGYTF.

In DNA, the CDR3 is TGTGCCAGCAGCTCTCGGGTTGCGGGAGTTCGGGCAGATACGCAGTATTTT. Its protein is CASSSRVAGVRADTQYF. The genes are TRBV13 and TRBJ2-3, with 7 bases lining up with TRBD2. From germline, CDR1 is PRHDT and CDR2 FYEKMQ (reference sequence). This CDR3 is built from 17 residues. The ends lost 4 bases at V and 4 bases at J; junction bases unmatched: 14.

This clone came up a few times. The chain carries TRBV27 and TRBJ1-5; D is possibly TRBD1 (6 bases). CDR3 length: 15 residues. Germline lookup yields CDR1 MNHEY and CDR2 SMNVEV (reference sequence). V lost 2 bases, J lost 3 bases, and 11 bases lay in between. CDR3 region: CASSLTTGINQPQHF. CDR3 sequence (DNA): TGTGCCAGCAGTTTAACGACAGGAATCAATCAGCCCCAGCATTTT.

This clone was counted a few times. The chain is built from TRBV4-1 and TRBJ1-1; unclear D gene. V was cut by 5 bases and J by 0 bases, with 13 bases left in between. Per the germline V gene, CDR1 is MGHRA and CDR2 is YSYEKL. The CDR3 runs to 15 residues. The CDR3 protein is CASSLGSQLNTEAFF. CDR3 nucleotide sequence: TGCGCCAGCAGCTTGGGGTCGCAACTGAACACTGAAGCTTTCTTT.

The chain combines TRBV7-9 with TRBJ1-1, with D hard to call. The V gene lost 5 bases and the J gene lost 0 bases, with 10 bases spanning the gap. CDR1 is SEHNR, CDR2 FQNEAQ, per germline (reference sequence). The CDR3 has 14 amino acids. DNA for the CDR3: TGTGCCAGCAGCCGGACGGGCATGAACACTGAAGCTTTCTTT. This translates into CASSRTGMNTEAFF. The full variable domain, rest sourced from reference TRBV7-9 and TRBJ1-1, is DTGVSQNPRHKITKRGQNVTFRCDPISEHNRLYWYRQTLGQGPEFLTYFQNEAQLEKSRLLSDRFSAERPKGSFSTLEIQRTEQGDSAMYLCASSRTGMNTEAFFGQGTRLTVV.

This clone was seen a few times. The V and J genes are TRBV4-3 and TRBJ2-3; the D is unclear. The CDR3 loop spans 13 amino acids. V lost 0 bases, J lost 2 bases, and 3 bases lay in between. Germline V lookup: CDR1 LGHNA, CDR2 YSLEER. CDR3 sequence reads: CASSQDYTDTQYF. CDR3 coding DNA: TGCGCCAGCAGCCAAGACTACACAGATACGCAGTATTTT.

This clone was counted only a few times. A far larger clone is one nucleotide away, so this likely arose from a read error. The V and J genes are TRBV27 and TRBJ1-2; D gene ambiguous. The CDR3 has 14 residues. CDR1 is MNHEY, CDR2 SMNVEV, per germline (reference sequence). Trimming pared 4 bases from V and 2 bases from J, leaving 11 bases between. The CDR3 nucleotides read TGTGCCAGCAGTTGGGGTCTAGGAAACTATGGCTACACCTTC. Protein product: CASSWGLGNYGYTF.

The chain employs TRBV28 and TRBJ2-6, with D uncertain. V gave up 3 bases and J gave up 0 bases, with 12 bases separating them. CDR3 length: 17 residues. Germline assignment: CDR1 MDHEN and CDR2 SYDVKM. CDR3 DNA: TGTGCCAGCAGTTTGTTACGCCAAATCTCTGGGGCCAACGTCCTGACTTTC. It translates to CASSLLRQISGANVLTF.

In its sample, this clone was seen a few times. V is TRBV4-1 and J is TRBJ1-6, with D hard to call. The CDR3 has 13 residues. The germline gives CDR1 MGHRA, CDR2 YSYEKL. Deletions cut 1 base from V and 6 bases from J, with 4 bases between. The CDR3 region has the DNA TGCGCCAGCAGCCAAGCGGGTAATTCACCCCTCCACTTT. Residues: CASSQAGNSPLHF.

This clone was counted only a few times. V usage is TRBV6-1 and J usage is TRBJ1-1; perhaps TRBD1 as D (6 bases). The CDR3 consists of 15 residues. V was shortened by 1 base and J by 4 bases, with 13 bases between the two germline ends. CDR1 MNHNS and CDR2 SASEGT come from the germline V gene. The CDR3 bases are TGTGCCAGCAGTGAAGTCCCAGGGGAGGGCACTGAAGCTTTCTTT. Protein: CASSEVPGEGTEAFF.

This rearrangement joins TRBV7-9 to TRBJ2-1; D is unresolved. CDR3 length equals 16 residues. Per germline, CDR1 SEHNR and CDR2 FQNEAQ (reference sequence). V was shortened by 1 base and J by 4 bases, with 14 bases between the two germline ends. The CDR3 bases are TGTGCCAGCAGCTTAGGTGTAAGCCCCAGTTACAATGAGCAGTTCTTC. Protein: CASSLGVSPSYNEQFF.

The genes are TRBV25-1 and TRBJ1-1; D remains unclear. Germline V gives CDR1 MGHDK, CDR2 SYGVNS. The ends were cut back, 4 bases at V and 1 base at J, with 7 bases in the middle. The CDR3 extends over 13 amino acids. CDR3 loop: CASSARQNTEAFF. CDR3 bases: TGTGCCAGCAGTGCTCGACAGAACACTGAAGCTTTCTTT.

V and J are TRBV7-2 and TRBJ2-5, with 10 nucleotides matching TRBD2. Looked up from germline, CDR1 is SGHTA and CDR2 is FQGNSA. The CDR3 covers 16 residues. V shed 5 bases and J 2 bases; nucleotides not matched to a gene: 8. The CDR3 coding sequence is TGTGCCAGCAGCCCCACCGGACTAGCGGTACAAGAGACCCAGTACTTC. Residues: CASSPTGLAVQETQYF.